This T cell receptor beta chain was sequenced in a study of T cell repertoires in cytomegalovirus infection. At the level of the study: Indications came from public TCR beta signatures; they pointed to CMV infection and to a matching HLA type.

Concerning this clonotype: The target antigen is unknown.

Findings of the study overall: HLA-C-restricted CMV-specific TCR beta clonotypes prevailed in the ex vivo response.

Each CDR3 protein is one row after TCRdb ran MiXCR on the reads. The table shows about 900,000 distinct CDR3 sequences, with roughly 30% occurring only once. The germline gives CDR1 SGHVS, CDR2 FQNEAQ. The CDR3 covers 15 residues. Trimming pared 0 bases from V and 2 bases from J, leaving 10 bases between. The chain couples TRBV7-8 to TRBJ1-2; tentatively, D is TRBD1 (5 bases). The sequence was collected from a human donor in good health (CMV status not recorded). Some clones in this sample may be carry-over from other donors' samples. Material: cultured CD8+ T cells from PBMCs, obtained from culture after CMV antigen stimulation. CDR3 sequence reads: CASSLAYRKNYGYTF. The CDR3, as DNA: TGTGCCAGCAGCTTAGCATACAGGAAGAACTATGGCTACACCTTC.